This T cell receptor (beta chain) is drawn from a study of early T cells in non-severe SARS-CoV-2 infection. This clonotype came up a few times. cDNA molecules, individually, were tagged with unique molecular identifiers. From the 5' RACE reads, TCRdb called clonotypes with MiXCR, one entry per CDR3 protein. The sample includes some 29,000 distinct CDR3 sequences, more than 3.5% of them seen just once. This TCR was recovered from an adult who was a healthcare worker with PCR-confirmed SARS-CoV-2 infection or an uninfected control (not recorded which). Sequencing used whole blood.

The CDR3 sequence is CASSIGVNNEQFF. The DNA for the CDR3 is TGTGCCAGCAGTATAGGGGTTAACAATGAGCAGTTCTTC. The J gene is TRBJ2-1, the V gene TRBV6-5; a possible D gene is TRBD1 (5 bases). Germline V gene sequence: CDR1 MNHEY, CDR2 SVGAGI. V lost 5 bases, J lost 5 bases, and 10 bases lay in between. There are 13 residues in the CDR3.